The T cell receptor beta chain under discussion was sequenced for a study of PD-1 blockade in classical Hodgkin lymphoma (TCRdb year 2020). Study-wide context: Nivolumab dosing was 3 mg/kg intravenously every 2 weeks, continuing until either disease progression or unacceptable toxicity. The study used TCR beta sequencing and CyTOF to define a peripheral blood immune signature of response to PD-1 blockade in classical Hodgkin lymphoma.

The sample's time point label is to be understood as: cycle 1 day 1 (C1D1), immediately before nivolumab initiation. Relapse after autologous stem cell transplantation had occurred in all trial patients, and cohorts A, B and C were distinguished by prior brentuximab vedotin exposure. A total of 50 to 70 patients with relapsed/refractory classical Hodgkin lymphoma made up the trial cohort, and each patient's best overall response was complete response, partial response or progressive disease. In the multi-cohort phase II CheckMate 205 trial, trial patients received single-agent nivolumab. An independent review committee assessed best overall response using the 2007 International Working Group response criteria. Trial PBMCs were obtained immediately prior to nivolumab initiation (C1D1) and on therapy at cycle 2 day 1 and cycle 4 day 1. After peripheral blood was drawn into 8 mL Vacutainer Cell Preparation Tubes, PBMCs were isolated by centrifugation and then cryopreserved.

In the case of this clone: What this receptor recognizes is not known. The record has no base qualities; no much larger clone is one base away. The sample has other DNA sequences that encode this CDR3 too.

Genomic DNA was isolated using the Qiagen DNeasy kit from unsorted PBMCs as well as from negatively selected CD4+ and CD8+ fractions. TCR beta CDR3 regions were subjected to amplification by immunoSEQ multiplex PCR with primers that anneal to V and J segments. A synthetic immune receptor repertoire was used to minimize amplification bias, and remaining bias was computationally removed after sequencing. In the source study's methods: Repertoire diversity was quantified as the Shannon entropy index using custom Python scripts. Unsorted, CD4+ and CD8+ repertoires were analyzed separately, except for combined analyses in which CD4+ and CD8+ sequences were merged in silico. A clone was considered expanded if an increase in frequency of at least 2-fold after treatment relative to C1D1 was found, and a pseudocount of 0.5 was applied to clones undetected at baseline. Clones with 0 or 1 copy at C1D1 were classified as singleton clones, and clones with 2 or more copies were classified as non-singleton clones. Clones expanded in unsorted samples were labelled as CD4+, CD8+ or unknown by matching protein sequences in sorted samples from the same patient. Wilcoxon tests were applied to paired samples to test diversity changes from C1D1 to C4D1. TCRdb took this table from immuneACCESS and kept in-frame rearrangements with V and J called. Such tables lack part of the clones; where checked against another copy, unresolved V genes explain under half of the gap, and the rest is unexplained. V and J calls and clone size are given by that table; D and trimming were obtained from the DNA. Here the sample has tens of thousands of clones; around 93% occur a single time. The ten largest clonotypes hold 7.5% to 9.5% of the sample.

The junction shows trimming of 5 bases on V and 0 bases on J, plus 8 bases between the germline ends. The CDR3 has 13 amino acids, counting the end cysteine and phenylalanine. CDR3 DNA is the only sequence kept; it has 39 bases, read in frame from the first base. Looking up the germline V gene (reference sequence) yields CDR1 MNHEY and CDR2 SMNVEV. Paper-wide results and their limitations: The study was limited to a single clinical trial cohort, and causes of repertoire differences, possibly disease activity or prior therapy, remained undefined. CD4+ but not CD8+ TCR diversity rose significantly by C4D1 (p=0.0027 vs p=0.16), most apparent in complete responders (p=0.02). Trial patients achieving complete response had baseline diversity similar to newly diagnosed patients, whereas partial responders and progressors had significantly lower diversity. Baseline TCR diversity was reported to be lower in newly diagnosed patients than in healthy donors, and even lower in relapsed/refractory patients. Patients starting nivolumab less than 1 year after ASCT had lower diversity and were excluded from later analyses to avoid confounding by immune reconstitution.

The rearrangement combines TRBV27 with TRBJ2-7; the D gene is possibly TRBD2, with 6 bases matching. This specimen consisted of peripheral blood mononuclear cells (PBMCs), obtained at baseline. The TCR comes from a human donor with classical Hodgkin lymphoma. The CDR3 amino acid sequence is: CASSGRGSYEQYF. The nucleotide sequence is given as TGTGCCAGCAGTGGGCGGGGCTCCTACGAGCAGTACTTC.